What follows is one T cell receptor beta chain and its context. The entry originates in a study of blood T cell repertoires in COVID-19. Repertoires were generated with immunoSEQ multiplex PCR, while TCRdb's copy carries only in-frame clones and drops some. Of about 140,000 clones in the sample, roughly four fifths were seen once. Germline loops: CDR1 SGHNT, CDR2 YYREEE (reference sequence). The V end was cut by 2 bases, the J end by 5 bases, with 15 bases between. The CDR3 extends over 15 amino acids. The TCR sequence derives from a woman of 80 years or more with acute or convalescent COVID-19. This rearrangement joins TRBV5-4 to TRBJ2-3; a possible D gene is TRBD2 (7 bases). Input material: peripheral blood. The CDR3: CASSFVRGAGDTQYF. CDR3 sequence (DNA): TGTGCCAGCAGCTTTGTTCGGGGGGCGGGAGATACGCAGTATTTT.